These 20 T cell receptor beta chains were sequenced from one sample in a study of blood T cell repertoires in COVID-19. Profiling relied on immunoSEQ multiplex PCR, and the TCRdb table lists in-frame clones only, not all of them. The table lists about 64,000 clones, 82% of them singletons, with roughly an eighth in the top ten. The sequenced material came from peripheral blood. The origin of the receptors is a human donor in a cohort sampled during active COVID-19.

The chain is built from TRBV29-1 and TRBJ2-5, with TRBD2 identical over 8 bases. CDR1 is SQVTM and CDR2 is ANQGSEA in the germline V gene. V shed 7 bases, J shed 5 bases, and the junction held 15 bases outside the gene matches. The CDR3 spans 15 residues. CDR3 DNA: TGCAGCGCAGGACTAGGCGGGGGGACCCAGGAGACCCAGTACTTC. Translation: CSAGLGGGTQETQYF.

V is TRBV14 and J is TRBJ1-3; D is ambiguous. This CDR3 has 16 residues. With 1 base removed from V and 0 bases from J, the gap between germline ends came to 10 bases. The germline V gene has CDR1 SGHDN and CDR2 FVKESK. CDR3 residues: CASSQGWAYSGNTIYF. CDR3 DNA: TGTGCCAGCAGCCAAGGATGGGCCTACTCTGGAAACACCATATATTTT.

The V and J genes are TRBV6-1 and TRBJ2-1; 11 nucleotides agree with TRBD1. V shed 1 base and J 7 bases; nucleotides not matched to a gene: 6. The CDR3 covers 16 residues. CDR1 is MNHNS, CDR2 SASEGT, per germline. The CDR3 sequence is CASSEEWTGGGNEQFF. In DNA, the CDR3 is TGTGCCAGCAGTGAAGAGTGGACAGGGGGCGGAAATGAGCAGTTCTTC.

The rearrangement joins TRBV4-1 to TRBJ1-5; D is perhaps TRBD1 (6 bases). Germline V gene data show CDR1 as MGHRA and CDR2 as YSYEKL. V lost 2 bases, J lost 0 bases, and 8 bases lay in between. The CDR3 has 15 amino acids. Here the CDR3 reads CASSQNRDSNQPQHF. CDR3 coding DNA: TGCGCCAGCAGCCAAAACAGGGATAGCAATCAGCCCCAGCATTTT.

In regard to this clone: This specimen includes other DNA sequences encoding the same CDR3. The rearrangement joins TRBV6-5 to TRBJ1-1; 9 nucleotides agree with TRBD1. Germline V gene data show CDR1 as MNHEY and CDR2 as SVGAGI. The CDR3 consists of 16 residues. Germline trimming cut 2 bases from V and 1 base from J; bases unmatched to any gene: 5. CDR3 loop: CASSYLPGQGNTEAFF. The CDR3 DNA reads TGTGCCAGCAGTTACCTTCCGGGACAGGGGAACACTGAAGCTTTCTTT.

This chain connects TRBV29-1 to TRBJ2-3; D unclear. Germline V gives CDR1 SQVTM, CDR2 ANQGSEA. V dropped 4 bases and J dropped 0 bases, with 8 bases sitting between them. The CDR3 has 13 amino acids. In DNA form, the CDR3 reads TGCAGCGTTGTGGAGACTAGCACAGATACGCAGTATTTT. Residues: CSVVETSTDTQYF.

This chain links TRBV11-2 with TRBJ2-7, with TRBD1 matching over 8 bases. This CDR3 is 14 amino acids long. The V gene's germline CDR1 is SGHAT and CDR2 FQNNGV. The V gene end was trimmed by 5 bases and the J gene end by 5 bases; junction bases not matched to a gene: 8. The CDR3 nucleotides read TGTGCCAGCAGCCACCGGGACAGGACGGACGAGCAGTACGTC. It encodes CASSHRDRTDEQYV.

This clone was detected only a few times. The V gene is TRBV29-1, the J gene TRBJ2-1; 10 bases fit TRBD1. Germline lookup yields CDR1 SQVTM and CDR2 ANQGSEA. With 6 bases clipped from V and 6 bases from J, the junction kept 8 bases outside the gene matches. This CDR3 comprises 14 residues. CDR3 loop: CSVDPGQGSNEQFF. The CDR3 DNA is TGCAGCGTCGATCCGGGACAGGGGAGCAATGAGCAGTTCTTC.

This chain connects TRBV30 to TRBJ2-7; 8 bases align to TRBD1. This CDR3 comprises 12 residues. CDR1 GTSNPN and CDR2 SVGIG come from the germline V gene (reference sequence). V gave up 7 bases and J gave up 5 bases; unmatched junction bases: 7. This CDR3 reads CASGTGSHEQYF. The DNA of the CDR3 is TGTGCCTCCGGGACAGGCTCGCACGAGCAGTACTTC.

The chain employs TRBV4-1 and TRBJ2-4; 7 nucleotides line up with TRBD2. Germline V CDR1 and CDR2: MGHRA, YSYEKL. CDR3 length: 17 residues. V lost 0 bases to trimming and J lost 0 bases; unmatched junction nucleotides: 5. This chain's CDR3 is CASSQDVGLLAKNIQYF. In nucleotides, the CDR3 is TGCGCCAGCAGCCAAGATGTGGGACTACTAGCCAAAAACATTCAGTACTTC.

This sequence joins TRBV28 and TRBJ2-2; perhaps TRBD1 as D (6 bases). V was pared by 2 bases and J by 0 bases, with 7 bases between. This CDR3 has 15 residues. Germline V gene lookup returns CDR1 MDHEN and CDR2 SYDVKM. The CDR3 sequence is CASSLGQTNTGELFF. CDR3 DNA sequence: TGTGCCAGCAGTTTAGGACAGACGAACACCGGGGAGCTGTTTTTT.

This chain joins TRBV11-3 and TRBJ2-2, with unresolved D. The germline CDR1 and CDR2 sequences are SGHNT and YENEEA. V was cut by 0 bases and J by 4 bases, with 6 bases left in between. CDR3 length: 14 amino acids. CDR3 residues: CASSLEASTGELFF. As DNA, the CDR3 is TGTGCCAGCAGCTTAGAGGCCAGCACCGGGGAGCTGTTTTTT.

The chain joins TRBV27 to TRBJ2-1; D not resolved. The CDR3 consists of 15 residues. V was clipped by 2 bases and J by 4 bases, with 12 bases between them. Germline lookup yields CDR1 MNHEY and CDR2 SMNVEV (reference sequence). CDR3 in amino acids: CASSLMPDLYNEQFF. In DNA form, the CDR3 reads TGTGCCAGCAGTTTAATGCCAGATTTATACAATGAGCAGTTCTTC.

In this sample, this clone turned up once. V and J are TRBV7-6 and TRBJ2-1; D is uncertain. Trimming pared 5 bases from V and 5 bases from J, leaving 10 bases between. The CDR3 spans 13 residues. Germline V lookup: CDR1 SGHVS, CDR2 FNYEAQ. The CDR3 DNA follows: TGTGCCAGCAGCACCCAGTTCCACAATGAGCAGTTCTTC. Translating it yields CASSTQFHNEQFF.

The rearrangement links TRBV11-2 to TRBJ2-4; D possibly corresponds to TRBD2 (5 bases). V gave up 5 bases and J gave up 6 bases, with 14 bases separating them. Germline V lookup: CDR1 SGHAT, CDR2 FQNNGV. CDR3 length equals 14 residues. CDR3 region: CASSVSPGRNIQYF. DNA for the CDR3: TGTGCCAGCAGCGTATCACCGGGAAGAAACATTCAGTACTTC.

On this clone itself: The sample has other DNA sequences that encode this CDR3 too. The chain uses TRBV7-9 and TRBJ2-5, with 9 bases matching TRBD1. This CDR3 comprises 17 residues. Per germline, CDR1 SEHNR and CDR2 FQNEAQ (reference sequence). Losses at the gene ends were 4 bases for V and 5 bases for J; bases not matched to a gene: 14. The CDR3 DNA follows: TGTGCCAGCAGCTATAGTCCGGGACAGGGCTACCTGGAGACCCAGTACTTC. Protein sequence: CASSYSPGQGYLETQYF.

The rearrangement uses TRBV5-4 and TRBJ2-2, with 8 bases fitting TRBD2. Germline CDR1 SGHNT, CDR2 YYREEE (reference sequence). The CDR3 runs to 16 residues. The J segment lost 0 bases and the V segment lost 5 bases, leaving 6 bases of the junction unmatched. The CDR3 is CASRSGGHANTGELFF. CDR3 DNA sequence: TGTGCCAGCAGATCGGGAGGGCACGCGAACACCGGGGAGCTGTTTTTT.

The chain combines TRBV2 with TRBJ2-5; TRBD2 matches 13 bases. This CDR3 contains 15 residues. Germline values: CDR1 SNHLY, CDR2 FYNNEI. After removal of 7 bases from V and 3 bases from J, the junction contained 5 bases not matched to a gene. As DNA, the CDR3 is TGTGCCAGCAACGGACTAGCGGGGGCCAAAGAGACCCAGTACTTC. Protein: CASNGLAGAKETQYF.

J is TRBJ1-4 and V is TRBV2, with 11 bases that match TRBD1. Germline V gene data show CDR1 as SNHLY and CDR2 as FYNNEI. This CDR3 region has 19 residues. V shed 8 bases and J 1 base; nucleotides not matched to a gene: 15. The CDR3 nucleotides are TGTGCCAGCCGCGCCCTTCCGGGACAGGGGGTTGGAACTAATGAAAAACTGTTTTTT. Translated, it gives CASRALPGQGVGTNEKLFF.

CDR3 loop: CASAQQGGYGYTF. The CDR3 DNA reads TGTGCCAGCGCCCAGCAGGGAGGGTATGGCTACACCTTC. The rearrangement joins TRBV12-3 or TRBV12-4 to TRBJ1-2; a weak D match, TRBD1 (5 bases). The CDR3 runs to 13 residues. Trimming took 8 bases from V and 5 from J, leaving 15 bases between them.